The 30 T cell receptor beta chains below were found in one sample sequenced in a study of cytomegalovirus exposure and HLA in healthy donors. In the PCR, 60 Vbeta and 13 Jbeta primers were used. Profiled with immunoSEQ multiplex PCR; TCRdb holds only in-frame clones, not every one. The data contain about 160,000 clones, 70% to 80% of them seen just once; the ten biggest clones take up about 4%. Sequenced sample: PBMCs. All receptors derive from a man aged 25 to 40 in good health and CMV-seropositive.

The V and J genes are TRBV28 and TRBJ2-3; TRBD1 aligns across 8 bases. CDR3 size: 16 residues. The trim removed 5 bases at V and 4 bases at J, leaving 11 bases unmatched. Germline V gives CDR1 MDHEN, CDR2 SYDVKM. The CDR3 DNA is TGTGCCAGCAGTCCGATCACGACAGGGGCGGCAGATACGCAGTATTTT. Translation: CASSPITTGAADTQYF.

The chain combines TRBV5-1 with TRBJ2-7, with TRBD1 matching over 8 bases. With 0 bases clipped from V and 5 bases from J, the junction kept 4 bases outside the gene matches. The CDR3 is made up of 14 amino acids. The germline V gene encodes CDR1 SGHRS and CDR2 YFSETQ. Here the CDR3 DNA reads TGCGCCAGCAGCTTGGGACAGGGGTTCGACGAGCAGTACTTC. Protein product: CASSLGQGFDEQYF.

The genes are TRBV2 and TRBJ1-1; a possible D gene is TRBD1 (5 bases). Germline V CDR1 and CDR2: SNHLY, FYNNEI. The CDR3 is made up of 13 amino acids. V gave up 7 bases and J gave up 9 bases, with 18 bases separating them. The CDR3 bases are TGTGCCAGCATGGGCCAGGGCGATTCGCAAGCTTTCTTT. It is translated as CASMGQGDSQAFF.

The rearrangement uses TRBV4-1 and TRBJ2-1; TRBD2 agrees at 10 bases. Germline V CDR1 and CDR2: MGHRA, YSYEKL. The CDR3 has 15 amino acids. J gave up 8 bases and V 3 bases, and 7 bases lay outside the gene matches. CDR3 nucleotides: TGCGCCAGCAGCCAGGTCAGCGGGGGGGGCGATGAGCAGTTCTTC. Amino acids: CASSQVSGGGDEQFF.

The gene calls are TRBV7-6 and TRBJ2-1, with D tentatively TRBD2 (6 bases). Germline V gene lookup returns CDR1 SGHVS and CDR2 FNYEAQ. With 5 bases removed from V and 8 bases from J, the gap between germline ends came to 19 bases. The CDR3 contains 15 residues. The CDR3 is CASSLSGAVGDEQFF. In DNA, the CDR3 is TGTGCCAGCAGCCTTAGCGGCGCGGTGGGTGATGAGCAGTTCTTC.

In nucleotides, the CDR3 is TGTGCCAGCAGTTCCCGGGGGGTAGGCACAGATACGCAGTATTTT. It specifies CASSSRGVGTDTQYF. The chain is built from TRBV6-5 and TRBJ2-3; 7 bases are shared with TRBD2. V lost 4 bases and J lost 1; bases outside the gene matches: 5. The CDR3 contains 15 residues. Germline CDR1 and CDR2: MNHEY and SVGAGI.

This rearrangement joins TRBV19 to TRBJ2-3; TRBD1 matches at 7 bases. The CDR3 sequence is 13 residues long. Germline assignment: CDR1 LNHDA and CDR2 SQIVND (reference sequence). With 3 bases clipped from V and 4 bases from J, the junction kept 1 base outside the gene matches. The CDR3 sequence is CASSIQGADTQYF. The CDR3 coding sequence is TGTGCCAGTAGTATCCAGGGGGCAGATACGCAGTATTTT.

This chain joins TRBV27 and TRBJ1-5, with 8 bases aligning to TRBD1. Germline V lookup: CDR1 MNHEY, CDR2 SMNVEV (reference sequence). Trimming at V came to 3 bases and at J to 6 bases, leaving 4 bases not matched to a gene. The CDR3 has 14 residues. CDR3 sequence: CASSFRTGSQPQHF. The CDR3 region has the DNA TGTGCCAGCAGTTTCCGGACAGGGAGTCAGCCCCAGCATTTT.

This rearrangement joins TRBV5-1 to TRBJ1-4; 10 nucleotides line up with TRBD1. The V gene end was trimmed by 4 bases and the J gene end by 10 bases; junction bases not matched to a gene: 10. Germline V CDR1 and CDR2: SGHRS, YFSETQ. The CDR3 loop spans 15 amino acids. The CDR3 DNA sequence: TGCGCCAGCAGCCCAACGGGACAGGGGAGTCGAAAACTGTTTTTT. Amino acid sequence: CASSPTGQGSRKLFF.

The rearrangement links TRBV5-4 to TRBJ2-5; 11 nucleotides line up with TRBD2. The CDR3 sequence is 16 residues long. Germline trimming cut 4 bases from V and 2 bases from J; bases unmatched to any gene: 7. In germline, CDR1 is SGHNT, CDR2 YYREEE (reference sequence). This chain's CDR3 is CASSLLAGGGQETQYF. CDR3 nucleotides: TGTGCCAGCAGCCTCCTAGCGGGGGGCGGTCAAGAGACCCAGTACTTC.

This chain uses TRBV6-1 with TRBJ1-6; D may be TRBD1 (6 bases). From germline, CDR1 is MNHNS and CDR2 SASEGT. The ends were cut back, 4 bases at V and 2 bases at J, with 12 bases in the middle. There are 16 residues in the CDR3. The CDR3 coding sequence is TGTGCCAGCAGTGGGGGGGGGCTCACCTATAATTCACCCCTCCACTTT. Amino acids: CASSGGGLTYNSPLHF.

The chain has TRBV10-3 and TRBJ2-6, with 11 nucleotides matching TRBD1. Germline CDR1 and CDR2: ENHRY and SYGVKD. Losses at the gene ends were 8 bases for V and 0 bases for J; bases not matched to a gene: 6. The CDR3 covers 17 residues. CDR3 protein: CAIGGTGGPSGANVLTF. As DNA, the CDR3 is TGTGCCATCGGGGGGACAGGGGGTCCCTCTGGGGCCAACGTCCTGACTTTC.

The chain carries TRBV19 and TRBJ2-1; the match to TRBD1 covers 9 bases. The V gene's germline CDR1 is LNHDA and CDR2 SQIVND (reference sequence). The CDR3 sequence is 16 residues long. The ends lost 3 bases at V and 7 bases at J; junction bases unmatched: 10. The DNA of the CDR3 is TGTGCCAGTAGTATTGGCGGGACAGGGCTTGGGAATGAGCAGTTCTTC. Amino acid sequence: CASSIGGTGLGNEQFF.

As for this clone: This CDR3 is also generated by other DNA sequences in the sample. V and J are TRBV10-3 and TRBJ2-7; D possibly corresponds to TRBD2 (5 bases). This CDR3 spans 11 amino acids. Germline V lookup: CDR1 ENHRY, CDR2 SYGVKD. V was trimmed by 4 bases and J by 4 bases, leaving 5 bases between them. The CDR3 DNA is TGTGCCATCAGTGGCGGGTACGAGCAGTACTTC. Amino acids: CAISGGYEQYF.

The CDR3 bases are TGTGCCATCAGTGAGATGAACAGAAGGTTTGAAGCTTTCTTT. Translated, it gives CAISEMNRRFEAFF. This sequence joins TRBV10-3 and TRBJ1-1, with D hard to call. This CDR3 has 14 amino acids. The germline gives CDR1 ENHRY, CDR2 SYGVKD. Trimming left V 2 bases short and J 7 bases short, with 14 bases between.

This clone was counted only a few times. The gene calls are TRBV2 and TRBJ2-7; 9 nucleotides match TRBD1. J lost 3 bases, V lost 7 bases, and 4 bases had no gene match. The CDR3 sequence is 13 residues long. Germline V gene sequence: CDR1 SNHLY, CDR2 FYNNEI. For the CDR3, the DNA is TGTGCCAGCACAAGGGACAGGGACTACGAGCAGTACTTC. Protein: CASTRDRDYEQYF.

The rearrangement uses TRBV15 and TRBJ1-5; unclear D gene. CDR1 is LNHNV and CDR2 is YYDKDF in the germline V gene (reference sequence). This CDR3 has 14 amino acids. Trimming removed 0 bases from V and 5 bases from J, with 8 bases in between. In nucleotides, the CDR3 is TGTGCCACCAGCAGAGATCAGAGCGATCAGCCCCAGCATTTT. It specifies CATSRDQSDQPQHF.

This sequence joins TRBV13 and TRBJ1-1, with D perhaps TRBD1 (5 bases). CDR3 size: 15 residues. Germline CDR1 is PRHDT and CDR2 is FYEKMQ (reference sequence). The V end lost 1 base, the J end lost 5 bases, and 14 bases lay between the germline ends. The CDR3 region has the DNA TGTGCCAGCAGCTTAGTCGGACATATCCGTACTGAAGCTTTCTTT. This gives the protein CASSLVGHIRTEAFF.

This clone was detected once. V gene TRBV9 combines with J gene TRBJ2-2, with 10 bases that match TRBD2. This CDR3 is 16 amino acids long. In germline, CDR1 is SGDLS, CDR2 YYNGEE. Trimming cost V 3 bases and J 5 bases; bases outside gene matches: 7. The CDR3 sequence: CASSASGGATTGELFF. The CDR3 coding sequence is TGTGCCAGCAGCGCAAGCGGGGGGGCTACGACCGGGGAGCTGTTTTTT.

This chain joins TRBV5-6 and TRBJ1-5; TRBD1 is a possible D gene (6 bases). Per the germline V gene, CDR1 is SGHDT and CDR2 is YYEEEE. This CDR3 is 16 amino acids long. V lost 4 bases to trimming and J lost 11 bases, with 25 bases between them. The CDR3 nucleotides are TGTGCCAGCAGCCGCAGGGACATCGGTTCGCTTACGGCCCAGCATTTT. Translating it yields CASSRRDIGSLTAQHF. Full variable domain (remainder filled in from reference TRBV5-6 and TRBJ1-5): DAGVTQSPTHLIKTRGQQVTLRCSPKSGHDTVSWYQQALGQGPQFIFQYYEEEERQRGNFPDRFSGHQFPNYSSELNVNALLLGDSALYLCASSRRDIGSLTAQHFGDGTRLSIL.

J is TRBJ2-5 and V is TRBV4-1, with 9 positions matching TRBD1. Germline CDR1 is MGHRA and CDR2 is YSYEKL. Trimming at V came to 4 bases and at J to 1 base, leaving 13 bases not matched to a gene. CDR3 length: 18 residues. CDR3 bases: TGCGCCAGCAGCCGCAGGGGACAGGGACTTTTAAGCCAAGAGACCCAGTACTTC. Translated, it gives CASSRRGQGLLSQETQYF.

This clone was seen a single time. The gene calls are TRBV19 and TRBJ2-7, with 7 bases that match TRBD1. CDR1 is LNHDA and CDR2 is SQIVND in the germline V gene (reference sequence). J lost 3 bases, V lost 5 bases, and 7 bases had no gene match. The CDR3 sequence is 14 residues long. CDR3 coding DNA: TGTGCCAGTAGTCCGTCCGGGACAGTCTACGAGCAGTACTTC. Translation: CASSPSGTVYEQYF.

This clone was detected only once. The V call is TRBV28, the J call TRBJ1-1, with unresolved D. The CDR3 is made up of 13 amino acids. Germline-derived CDR1 and CDR2 are MDHEN and SYDVKM. The germline V and J ends were trimmed by 2 bases and 7 bases, with 11 bases remaining between them. This CDR3 is CASSLPPRSEAFF. The DNA of the CDR3 is TGTGCCAGCAGTTTACCTCCACGGAGTGAAGCTTTCTTT.

In DNA form, the CDR3 reads TGTGCCAGCAGTTACCTCAAGACTAGCATCTCCTACGAGCAGTACTTC. It encodes CASSYLKTSISYEQYF. This chain uses TRBV6-5 with TRBJ2-7; 7 bases align to TRBD2. J was trimmed by 0 bases and V by 2 bases; bases with no gene match: 7. Germline V CDR1 and CDR2: MNHEY, SVGAGI. The CDR3 is 16 amino acids.

V gene TRBV7-2 combines with J gene TRBJ1-2; weak D call: TRBD1 (5 bases). Germline-derived CDR1 and CDR2 are SGHTA and FQGNSA. CDR3 length: 14 residues. V gave up 1 base and J gave up 10 bases, with 16 bases separating them. The DNA for the CDR3 is TGTGCCAGCAGCTTAGGCAGGGCAACTATGGACTACACCTTC. This gives the protein CASSLGRATMDYTF.

The chain employs TRBV7-3 and TRBJ2-1; no clear D. Germline CDR1 and CDR2: SGHTA and FQGTGA. With 3 bases removed from V and 5 bases from J, the gap between germline ends came to 8 bases. There are 13 residues in the CDR3. The CDR3 bases are TGTGCCAGCAGCTTTCGTACTCACAATGAGCAGTTCTTC. This translates into CASSFRTHNEQFF.

This chain connects TRBV27 to TRBJ2-7; 7 nucleotides line up with TRBD2. The CDR3 is made up of 15 amino acids. V dropped 1 base and J dropped 2; count of bases not matched to a gene: 5. Looked up from germline, CDR1 is MNHEY and CDR2 is SMNVEV (reference sequence). CDR3 in amino acids: CASSLFGGNTYEQYF. In nucleotides, the CDR3 is TGTGCCAGCAGTTTATTCGGGGGGAACACCTACGAGCAGTACTTC.

The chain uses TRBV5-1 and TRBJ2-3, with TRBD2 matching over 11 bases. The germline V gene encodes CDR1 SGHRS and CDR2 YFSETQ. V lost 4 bases to trimming and J lost 0 bases; unmatched junction nucleotides: 10. The CDR3 sequence is 18 residues long. The CDR3 sequence is CASSPRASGGSSTDTQYF. CDR3 in DNA: TGCGCCAGCAGCCCCCGGGCTAGCGGGGGGTCCAGCACAGATACGCAGTATTTT.

This rearrangement joins TRBV5-1 to TRBJ1-4; D unclear. V lost 0 bases and J 7 bases, leaving 7 bases between the germline ends. The CDR3 loop spans 13 amino acids. The germline CDR1 and CDR2 sequences are SGHRS and YFSETQ. CDR3 protein: CASSLGIREKLFF. The CDR3 region has the DNA TGCGCCAGCAGCTTGGGTATTCGTGAAAAACTGTTTTTT.

This clone appeared a few times. V is TRBV5-6 and J is TRBJ2-3, with D possibly being TRBD2 (5 bases). Germline-derived CDR1 and CDR2 are SGHDT and YYEEEE. The CDR3 contains 14 residues. Trimming stripped 6 bases from V and 0 bases from J, with 11 bases between. The CDR3 region has the DNA TGTGCCAGCAATATCGGACTGAGCACAGATACGCAGTATTTT. Protein: CASNIGLSTDTQYF.